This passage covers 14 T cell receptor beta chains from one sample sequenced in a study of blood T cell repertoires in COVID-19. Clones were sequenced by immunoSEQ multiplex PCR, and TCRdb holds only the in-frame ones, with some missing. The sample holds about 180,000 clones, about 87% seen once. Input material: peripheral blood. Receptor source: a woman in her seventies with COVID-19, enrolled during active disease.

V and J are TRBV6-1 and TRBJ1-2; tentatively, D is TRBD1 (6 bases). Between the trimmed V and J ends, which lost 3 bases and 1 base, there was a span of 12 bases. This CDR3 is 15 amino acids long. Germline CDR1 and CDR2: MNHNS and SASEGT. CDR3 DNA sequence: TGTGCCAGCAGTGACGCCTGGGGGCTTAACTATGGCTACACCTTC. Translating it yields CASSDAWGLNYGYTF.

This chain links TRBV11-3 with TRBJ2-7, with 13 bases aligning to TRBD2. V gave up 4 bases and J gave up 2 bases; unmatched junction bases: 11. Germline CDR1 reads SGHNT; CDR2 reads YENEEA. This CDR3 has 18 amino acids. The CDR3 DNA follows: TGTGCCAGCAGCTCCGCCATCAAGACTAGCGGGAGGCCCTACGAGCAGTACTTC. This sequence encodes CASSSAIKTSGRPYEQYF.

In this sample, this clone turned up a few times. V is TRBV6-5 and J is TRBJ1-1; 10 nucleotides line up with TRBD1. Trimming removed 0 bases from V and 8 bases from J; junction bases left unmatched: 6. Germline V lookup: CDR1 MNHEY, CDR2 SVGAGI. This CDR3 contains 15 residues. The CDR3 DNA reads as TGTGCCAGCAGTTACTCGTTGGACAGGGGGTCCGAAGCTTTCTTT. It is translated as CASSYSLDRGSEAFF.

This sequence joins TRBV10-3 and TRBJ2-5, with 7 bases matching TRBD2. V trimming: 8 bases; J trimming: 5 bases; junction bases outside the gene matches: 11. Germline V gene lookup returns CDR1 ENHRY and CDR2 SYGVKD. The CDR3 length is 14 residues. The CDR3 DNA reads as TGTGCCATCGGGACCGGGGGGAACGGGGAGACCCAGTACTTC. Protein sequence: CAIGTGGNGETQYF.

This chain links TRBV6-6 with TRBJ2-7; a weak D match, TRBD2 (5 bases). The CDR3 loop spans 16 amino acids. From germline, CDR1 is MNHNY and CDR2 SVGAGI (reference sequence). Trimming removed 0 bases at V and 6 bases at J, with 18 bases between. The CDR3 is CASSYSVGSKIGEQYF. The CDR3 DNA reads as TGTGCCAGCAGTTACTCGGTGGGGAGTAAAATTGGCGAGCAGTACTTC.

The DNA of the CDR3 is TGTGCCAGCAGTTTAAGGGGTATAACGCCCCAGCATTTT. It specifies CASSLRGITPQHF. The chain has TRBV28 and TRBJ1-5, with D possibly matching TRBD1 (5 bases). Germline V lookup: CDR1 MDHEN, CDR2 SYDVKM. The V end was cut by 2 bases, the J end by 9 bases, with 11 bases between. CDR3 length equals 13 residues.

The CDR3 coding sequence is TGTGCCAGCAGCTACATCAGGGGAGTTGACACCGGGGAGCTGTTTTTT. Its translation is CASSYIRGVDTGELFF. The chain combines TRBV7-9 with TRBJ2-2; a possible D gene is TRBD1 (6 bases). The length of the CDR3 is 16 residues. The germline gives CDR1 SEHNR, CDR2 FQNEAQ (reference sequence). The V and J ends lost 4 bases and 3 bases respectively, with 15 bases between them.

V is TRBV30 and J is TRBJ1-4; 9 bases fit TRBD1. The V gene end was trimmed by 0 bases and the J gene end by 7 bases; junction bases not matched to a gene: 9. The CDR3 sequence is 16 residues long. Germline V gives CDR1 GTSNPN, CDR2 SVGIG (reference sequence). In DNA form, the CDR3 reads TGTGCCTGGAGTGTCGGGACAGGGACTTTAGGTGAAAAACTGTTTTTT. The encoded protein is CAWSVGTGTLGEKLFF.

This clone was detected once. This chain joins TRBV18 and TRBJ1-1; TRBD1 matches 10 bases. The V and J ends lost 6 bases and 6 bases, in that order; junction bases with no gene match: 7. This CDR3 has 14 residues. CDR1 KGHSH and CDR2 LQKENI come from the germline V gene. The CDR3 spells CASSLGQGDAEAFF. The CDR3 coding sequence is TGTGCCAGCTCTCTCGGACAGGGGGACGCTGAAGCTTTCTTT.

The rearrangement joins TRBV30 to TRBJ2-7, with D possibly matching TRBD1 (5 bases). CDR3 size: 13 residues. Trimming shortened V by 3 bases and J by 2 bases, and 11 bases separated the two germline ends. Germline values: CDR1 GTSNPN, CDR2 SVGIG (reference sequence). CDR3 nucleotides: TGTGCCTGGAGACGCCAGGGCCCCTACGAGCAGTACTTC. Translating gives CAWRRQGPYEQYF.

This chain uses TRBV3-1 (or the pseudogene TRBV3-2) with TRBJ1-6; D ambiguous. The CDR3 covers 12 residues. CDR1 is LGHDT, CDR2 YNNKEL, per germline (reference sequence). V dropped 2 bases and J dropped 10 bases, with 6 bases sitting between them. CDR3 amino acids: CASSQPGSPLHF. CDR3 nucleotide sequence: TGTGCCAGCAGCCAACCCGGGTCACCCCTCCACTTT.

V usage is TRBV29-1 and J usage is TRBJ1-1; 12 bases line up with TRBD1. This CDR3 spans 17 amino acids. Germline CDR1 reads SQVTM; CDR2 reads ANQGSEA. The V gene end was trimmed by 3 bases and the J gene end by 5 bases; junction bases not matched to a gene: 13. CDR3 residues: CSVEDTGTGGRGTEAFF. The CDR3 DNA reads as TGCAGCGTTGAGGATACAGGGACAGGGGGCAGGGGTACTGAAGCTTTCTTT. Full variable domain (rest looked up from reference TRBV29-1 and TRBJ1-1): SAVISQKPSRDICQRGTSLTIQCQVDSQVTMMFWYRQQPGQSLTLIATANQGSEATYESGFVIDKFPISRPNLTFSTLTVSNMSPEDSSIYLCSVEDTGTGGRGTEAFFGQGTRLTVV.

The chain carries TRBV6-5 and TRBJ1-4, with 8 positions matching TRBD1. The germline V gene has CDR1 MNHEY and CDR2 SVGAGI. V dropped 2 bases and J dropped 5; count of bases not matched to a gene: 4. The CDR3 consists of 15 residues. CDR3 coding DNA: TGTGCCAGCAGTTACGGGGGGACAGGAAATGAAAAACTGTTTTTT. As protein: CASSYGGTGNEKLFF.

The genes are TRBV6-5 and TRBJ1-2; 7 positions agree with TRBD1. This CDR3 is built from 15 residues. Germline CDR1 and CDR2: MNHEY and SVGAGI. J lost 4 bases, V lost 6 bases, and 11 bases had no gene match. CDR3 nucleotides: TGTGCCAGCAGGCGATCACAGGGGACTGTCTATGGCTACACCTTC. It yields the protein CASRRSQGTVYGYTF.